The 25 T cell receptor beta chains listed next were all sequenced from one sample in a study of CD8 T cells in ankylosing spondylitis. Points from the study as a whole: Seemingly distinctive of ankylosing spondylitis blood was a TCR beta motif formed by eight highly homologous variants.

Their antigens remain unidentified. Each CDR3 protein gets one entry after TCRdb re-called the 5' RACE reads with MiXCR. The repertoire includes fewer than 550,000 distinct CDR3 sequences, less than 6% of them detected once, and around 3.6% sits in the top ten. The sample was blood, either unsorted or a sorted T cell fraction (not recorded which). The source is a male donor with ankylosing spondylitis.

The table lists this clonotype with a few counts. This sequence joins TRBV28 and TRBJ2-2; TRBD1 matches 9 bases. Germline CDR1 reads MDHEN; CDR2 reads SYDVKM. V gave up 7 bases and J gave up 1 base; unmatched junction bases: 10. The CDR3 has 17 amino acids. CDR3: CASIFTPGQGNTGELFF. The CDR3 coding sequence is TGTGCCAGCATTTTTACTCCGGGACAGGGGAACACCGGGGAGCTGTTTTTT.

This clonotype was seen many times. The rearrangement joins TRBV11-2 to TRBJ2-7; TRBD1 is a possible D gene (6 bases). The length of the CDR3 is 14 residues. V was clipped by 5 bases and J by 3 bases, with 14 bases between them. From germline, CDR1 is SGHAT and CDR2 FQNNGV. The CDR3 DNA reads TGTGCCAGCAGCCTCGGACAGAGTTACTACGAGCAGTACTTC. Amino acid sequence: CASSLGQSYYEQYF.

This rearrangement joins TRBV4-3 to TRBJ2-2; possibly TRBD2 for D (6 bases). Per the germline V gene, CDR1 is LGHNA and CDR2 is YSLEER. This CDR3 contains 15 residues. Between the trimmed V and J ends, which lost 0 bases and 4 bases, there was a span of 9 bases. CDR3 bases: TGCGCCAGCAGCCAAGATTTCGGGGGCACCGGGGAGCTGTTTTTT. It specifies CASSQDFGGTGELFF.

The J gene is TRBJ1-2, the V gene TRBV27; D gene unclear. The CDR3 consists of 16 residues. The germline V gene encodes CDR1 MNHEY and CDR2 SMNVEV (reference sequence). V was pared by 4 bases and J by 4 bases, with 19 bases between. This CDR3 reads CASSSRIGSGFYGYTF. Here the CDR3 DNA reads TGTGCCAGCAGTTCACGGATCGGCTCGGGGTTCTATGGCTACACCTTC.

This clonotype was seen many times. The rearrangement uses TRBV4-1 and TRBJ1-2; TRBD1 aligns across 7 bases. The CDR3 has 15 residues. CDR1 and CDR2 (germline): MGHRA, YSYEKL. J was trimmed by 4 bases and V by 0 bases; bases with no gene match: 5. The CDR3 loop reads CASSQERGLIYGYTF. CDR3 DNA sequence: TGCGCCAGCAGCCAAGAAAGGGGGCTCATCTATGGCTACACCTTC.

This clonotype was seen repeatedly, ten times or more. The J gene is TRBJ2-4, the V gene TRBV25-1; unclear D gene. CDR3 length: 14 amino acids. V was cut by 3 bases and J by 4 bases, with 10 bases left in between. CDR1 and CDR2 from the germline V gene are MGHDK and SYGVNS. The CDR3 spells CASSESGRKNIQYF. CDR3 sequence (DNA): TGTGCCAGCAGTGAGTCCGGCAGAAAAAACATTCAGTACTTC.

This clonotype appeared many times. The chain links TRBV12-3 or TRBV12-4 to TRBJ1-3; D unresolved. CDR3 length: 13 amino acids. V lost 5 bases and J 8 bases, leaving 13 bases between the germline ends. This CDR3 is CASSIGPEDTIYF. The CDR3 DNA is TGTGCCAGCAGTATCGGCCCTGAGGACACCATATATTTT.

This clonotype was counted many times. This chain links TRBV10-3 with TRBJ2-2; tentative D call: TRBD1 (6 bases). With 0 bases removed from V and 11 bases from J, the gap between germline ends came to 10 bases. CDR1 is ENHRY and CDR2 is SYGVKD in the germline V gene. The CDR3 has 13 residues. CDR3 sequence reads: CAISESQGSELFF. CDR3 coding DNA: TGTGCCATCAGTGAGTCACAGGGCAGCGAGCTGTTTTTT.

This clonotype was detected ten times or more. The chain recombines TRBV6-2 or TRBV6-3 with TRBJ2-2, with D maybe TRBD2 (5 bases). Per germline, CDR1 MNHEY and CDR2 SVGEGT. Between the trimmed V and J ends, which lost 6 bases and 7 bases, there was a span of 12 bases. This CDR3 contains 13 residues. In nucleotides, the CDR3 is TGTGCCAGCAGATCTCAGGAGGTCGGGGAGCTGTTTTTT. It yields the protein CASRSQEVGELFF.

This clonotype was counted at least ten times. The chain employs TRBV7-9 and TRBJ1-3; D may be TRBD1 (5 bases). V dropped 2 bases and J dropped 16 bases, with 15 bases sitting between them. Germline CDR1 reads SEHNR; CDR2 reads FQNEAQ (reference sequence). The CDR3 consists of 12 residues. CDR3 DNA sequence: TGTGCCAGCAGCTTAAGCCCGGACACCTGGTATTTT. This gives the protein CASSLSPDTWYF.

This clonotype was counted many times. The rearrangement links TRBV6-1 to TRBJ2-5, with 7 nucleotides matching TRBD1. J was trimmed by 7 bases and V by 7 bases; bases with no gene match: 15. CDR3 length equals 15 residues. Germline V gene data show CDR1 as MNHNS and CDR2 as SASEGT. The CDR3 DNA reads as TGTGCCAGCACCACGGTGGCAGGGGGTAAGGGGACCCAGTACTTC. Translating gives CASTTVAGGKGTQYF.

The chain is built from TRBV20-1 and TRBJ2-2; D is unresolved. The germline CDR1 and CDR2 sequences are DFQATT and SNEGSKA (reference sequence). Trimming cost V 7 bases and J 4 bases, with 4 bases left between them. This CDR3 is 10 amino acids long. The CDR3 nucleotides are TGCAGTGTAGGCACCGGGGAGCTGTTTTTT. Residues: CSVGTGELFF.

The J gene is TRBJ2-5, the V gene TRBV24-1; possible D gene TRBD2, 6 bases. The CDR3 runs to 13 residues. In germline, CDR1 is KGHDR, CDR2 SFDVKD. Trimming took off 5 bases at V and 0 bases at J, with 6 bases between the two ends. CDR3 bases: TGTGCCACCAGTGCGGGAGACCAAGAGACCCAGTACTTC. This sequence encodes CATSAGDQETQYF.

In this sample, this clonotype turned up many times. The J gene is TRBJ1-6, the V gene TRBV4-3; D is undetermined. The CDR3 totals 17 residues. CDR1 and CDR2 (germline): LGHNA, YSLEER. Trimming left V 0 bases short and J 0 bases short, with 9 bases between. The CDR3 spells CASSQDPQSSYNSPLHF. CDR3 in DNA: TGCGCCAGCAGCCAAGATCCCCAGAGCTCCTATAATTCACCCCTCCACTTT.

Ten or more counts support this clonotype. The chain uses TRBV20-1 and TRBJ1-5; tentatively, D is TRBD1 (5 bases). Germline loops: CDR1 DFQATT, CDR2 SNEGSKA (reference sequence). Trimming stripped 0 bases from V and 2 bases from J, with 17 bases between. The length of the CDR3 is 17 residues. CDR3 region: CSARDWRGDFRNQPQHF. CDR3 in DNA: TGCAGTGCTAGAGATTGGAGGGGAGATTTTCGCAATCAGCCCCAGCATTTT.

Only a few counts were recorded for this clonotype. The chain is built from TRBV11-2 and TRBJ2-7; D uncertain. The CDR3 is 12 residues long. Germline V CDR1 and CDR2: SGHAT, FQNNGV. Trimming pared 5 bases from V and 4 bases from J, leaving 9 bases between. The CDR3 sequence is CASSPKVYEQYF. As DNA, the CDR3 is TGTGCCAGCAGCCCCAAGGTTTACGAGCAGTACTTC.

This clonotype was recorded many times. The chain recombines TRBV29-1 with TRBJ1-1; D perhaps matches TRBD1 (5 bases). Germline-derived CDR1 and CDR2 are SQVTM and ANQGSEA. CDR3 length equals 12 residues. Trimming cost V 5 bases and J 4 bases, with 11 bases left between them. The CDR3 spells CSVTSGGTEAFF. CDR3 sequence (DNA): TGCAGCGTTACGTCGGGGGGCACTGAAGCTTTCTTT.

This clonotype was observed a few times. V usage is TRBV18 and J usage is TRBJ1-1; 8 bases align to TRBD1. J lost 3 bases, V lost 4 bases, and 4 bases had no gene match. The CDR3 loop spans 14 amino acids. The germline V gene has CDR1 KGHSH and CDR2 LQKENI. CDR3 protein: CASSRTDRDTEAFF. CDR3 sequence (DNA): TGTGCCAGCTCACGTACGGACAGGGACACTGAAGCTTTCTTT.

This clonotype has a count of ten or more. This chain links TRBV7-2 with TRBJ1-1; no clear D gene. V lost 6 bases to trimming and J lost 3 bases, with 14 bases between them. Germline-derived CDR1 and CDR2 are SGHTA and FQGNSA. There are 14 residues in the CDR3. In DNA, the CDR3 is TGTGCCAGCAGGCCGGACCCTCGGGACACTGAAGCTTTCTTT. Protein: CASRPDPRDTEAFF.

This clonotype was counted between two and nine times. The chain combines TRBV20-1 with TRBJ2-7; 11 nucleotides match TRBD2. Germline lookup yields CDR1 DFQATT and CDR2 SNEGSKA (reference sequence). The trim removed 3 bases at V and 5 bases at J, leaving 15 bases unmatched. The CDR3 loop spans 17 amino acids. This CDR3 is CSARQPLRTSGSHEQYF. The CDR3 region has the DNA TGCAGTGCTAGGCAACCGCTTCGTACTAGCGGGAGTCACGAGCAGTACTTC.

This clonotype was observed a handful of times. The chain is built from TRBV6-5 and TRBJ1-2, with D perhaps TRBD1 (5 bases). The CDR3 extends over 14 amino acids. Trimming removed 2 bases from V and 8 bases from J, with 15 bases in between. CDR1 MNHEY and CDR2 SVGAGI come from the germline V gene. The CDR3 protein is CASSYTIGAEGYTF. CDR3 DNA: TGTGCCAGCAGTTACACTATCGGGGCTGAGGGCTACACCTTC.

This clonotype was recorded many times. One end of the junction varies from germline; a read error may be responsible. The chain combines TRBV7-7 with TRBJ2-3; D call uncertain. The CDR3 loop spans 13 amino acids. Germline loops: CDR1 SSHAT, CDR2 FNYEAQ (reference sequence). The CDR3 spells CASSLSLSDTQYF. For the CDR3, the DNA is TGTGCTAGCAGCTTATCCCTGTCGGATACGCAGTATTTT.

This clonotype was seen repeatedly, ten times or more. The chain joins TRBV5-1 to TRBJ1-4, with D unresolved. The length of the CDR3 is 14 residues. V was clipped by 1 base and J by 7 bases, with 11 bases between them. From germline, CDR1 is SGHRS and CDR2 YFSETQ. This CDR3 is CASSLTAPFEKLFF. In nucleotides, the CDR3 is TGCGCCAGCAGCTTGACGGCTCCCTTTGAAAAACTGTTTTTT.

The sample holds many counts of this clonotype. The rearrangement uses TRBV4-3 and TRBJ1-4, with D possibly TRBD1 on 6 matching bases. The germline CDR1 and CDR2 sequences are LGHNA and YSLEER. The CDR3 runs to 14 residues. Trimming shortened V by 2 bases and J by 5 bases, and 9 bases separated the two germline ends. The CDR3 reads CASSQPGQNEKLFF. For the CDR3, the DNA is TGCGCCAGCAGCCAACCGGGACAAAATGAAAAACTGTTTTTT.

Many counts were recorded for this clonotype. Here the CDR3 DNA reads TGTGCCACCAGTGATCCTGGACTAGCGGGTCGTACAGATACGCAGTATTTT. Translating it yields CATSDPGLAGRTDTQYF. This sequence joins TRBV24-1 and TRBJ2-3; 11 bases align to TRBD2. The CDR3 has 17 amino acids. From germline, CDR1 is KGHDR and CDR2 SFDVKD. V was clipped by 3 bases and J by 3 bases; unmatched bases: 7.